This T cell receptor (beta chain) was observed in a study of cytomegalovirus exposure and HLA in healthy donors. Study in general: About 85 million unique TCRs from HLA-typed donors were held in an early release of data.

CDR1 and CDR2 from the germline V gene are MNHNS and SASEGT. The V gene end was trimmed by 6 bases and the J gene end by 3 bases; junction bases not matched to a gene: 4. This CDR3 region has 13 residues. PCR primers comprised 60 Vbeta and 13 Jbeta primers. Sequencing used immunoSEQ multiplex PCR; TCRdb keeps in-frame clones, though not all of them. Of roughly 160,000 clones in the sample, approximately 80% were seen once. This sequence originates from a woman in her forties or fifties in good health and CMV-seropositive. Material for sequencing was PBMCs. This rearrangement joins TRBV6-1 to TRBJ1-1; 7 positions match TRBD1. For the CDR3, the DNA is TGTGCCAGCAGCCCCGGGACAGACACTGAAGCTTTCTTT. Translating gives CASSPGTDTEAFF.